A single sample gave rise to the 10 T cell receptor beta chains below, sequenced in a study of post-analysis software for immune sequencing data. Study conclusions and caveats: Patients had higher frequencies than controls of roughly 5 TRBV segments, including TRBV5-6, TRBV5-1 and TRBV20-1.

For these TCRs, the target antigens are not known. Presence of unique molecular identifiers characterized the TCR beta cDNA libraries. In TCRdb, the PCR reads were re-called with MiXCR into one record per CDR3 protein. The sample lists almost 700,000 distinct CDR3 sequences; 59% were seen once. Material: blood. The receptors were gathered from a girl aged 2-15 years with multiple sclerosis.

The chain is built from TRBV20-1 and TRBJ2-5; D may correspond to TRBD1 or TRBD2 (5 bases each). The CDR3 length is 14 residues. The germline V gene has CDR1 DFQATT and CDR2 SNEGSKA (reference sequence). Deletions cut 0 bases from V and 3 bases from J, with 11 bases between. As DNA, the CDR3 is TGCAGTGCTAGAGATTGGGGGAGCGAAGAGACCCAGTACTTC. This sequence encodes CSARDWGSEETQYF.

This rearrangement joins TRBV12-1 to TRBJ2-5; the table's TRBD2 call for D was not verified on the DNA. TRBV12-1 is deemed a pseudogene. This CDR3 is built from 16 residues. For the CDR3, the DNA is TGTGCCAGCAGCTCCCCTCGCCGGACCGCTCGGGAGACCCAGTACTTC. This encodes CASSSPRRTARETQYF.

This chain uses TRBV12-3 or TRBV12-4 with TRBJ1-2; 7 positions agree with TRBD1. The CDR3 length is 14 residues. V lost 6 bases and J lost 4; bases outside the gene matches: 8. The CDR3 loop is CASSSRQGGYGYTF. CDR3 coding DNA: TGTGCCAGCAGCTCGAGACAGGGCGGCTATGGCTACACCTTC.

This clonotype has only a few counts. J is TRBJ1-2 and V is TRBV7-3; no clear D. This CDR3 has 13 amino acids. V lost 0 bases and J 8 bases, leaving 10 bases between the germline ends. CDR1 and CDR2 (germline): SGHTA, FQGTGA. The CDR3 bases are TGTGCCAGCAGCTTAACTATGGGCTCAGGCTACACCTTC. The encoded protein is CASSLTMGSGYTF.

CDR3 bases: TGCAGTGCTAGAGGATTCCCCGGGACTAGCGGGAGGGAAGAGACCCAGTACTTC. It yields the protein CSARGFPGTSGREETQYF. This chain uses TRBV20-1 with TRBJ2-5; TRBD2 aligns across 16 bases. The V segment lost 1 base and the J segment 3 bases; nucleotides outside the gene matches: 8. The CDR3 totals 18 residues. The germline V gene has CDR1 DFQATT and CDR2 SNEGSKA (reference sequence).

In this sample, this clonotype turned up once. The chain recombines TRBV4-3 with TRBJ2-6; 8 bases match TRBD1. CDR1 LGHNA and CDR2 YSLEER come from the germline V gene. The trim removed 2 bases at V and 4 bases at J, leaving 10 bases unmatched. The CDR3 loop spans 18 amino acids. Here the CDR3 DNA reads TGCGCCAGCAGCCAACGGTGGCAGGGGGCGGAAGGGGCCAACGTCCTGACTTTC. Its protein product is CASSQRWQGAEGANVLTF.

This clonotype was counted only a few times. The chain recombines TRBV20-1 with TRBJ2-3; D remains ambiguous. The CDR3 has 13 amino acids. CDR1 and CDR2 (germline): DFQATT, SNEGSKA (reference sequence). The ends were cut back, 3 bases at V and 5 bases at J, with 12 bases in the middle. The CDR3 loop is CSASNNLRDTQYF. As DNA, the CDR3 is TGCAGTGCTAGCAATAACCTACGAGATACGCAGTATTTT.

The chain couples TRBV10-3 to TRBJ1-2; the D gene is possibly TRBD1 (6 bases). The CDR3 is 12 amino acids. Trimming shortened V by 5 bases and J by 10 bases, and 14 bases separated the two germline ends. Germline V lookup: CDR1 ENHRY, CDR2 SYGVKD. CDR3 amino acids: CAISPRQEDYTF. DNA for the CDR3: TGTGCCATCAGTCCCCGACAGGAGGACTACACCTTC.

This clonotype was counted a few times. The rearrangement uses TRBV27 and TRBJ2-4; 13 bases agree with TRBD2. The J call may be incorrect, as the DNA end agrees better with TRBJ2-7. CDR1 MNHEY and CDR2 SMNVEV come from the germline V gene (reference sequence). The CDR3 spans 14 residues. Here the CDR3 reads CASSRLAGGYEQYF. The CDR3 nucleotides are TGTGCCAGCAGTAGACTAGCGGGAGGCTACGAGCAGTACTTC.

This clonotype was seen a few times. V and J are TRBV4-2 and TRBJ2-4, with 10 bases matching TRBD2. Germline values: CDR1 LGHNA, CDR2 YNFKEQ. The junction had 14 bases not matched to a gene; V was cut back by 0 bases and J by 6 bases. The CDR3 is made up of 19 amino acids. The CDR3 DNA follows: TGTGCCAGCAGCCAAGAAGCCCCACCCTCAGCGGGAGGGACAAACATTCAGTACTTC. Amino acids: CASSQEAPPSAGGTNIQYF.